The 13 T cell receptor beta chains below come from one sample, sequenced in a study of spatial heterogeneity in lung cancer. Documented time point: blood at routine non-recurrence follow-up after resection. TCRdb ran MiXCR on the 5' RACE reads and lists one entry per CDR3 protein. The sample consists of under 150,000 distinct CDR3 sequences, 11% of them appearing once. Material: PBMCs, obtained at follow-up. Source of these receptors: a female donor with early-stage non-small cell lung cancer.

At least ten counts were recorded for this clonotype. The chain links TRBV19 to TRBJ2-3; tentative D call: TRBD2 (5 bases). Germline lookup yields CDR1 LNHDA and CDR2 SQIVND (reference sequence). Trimming cost V 6 bases and J 5 bases, with 9 bases left between them. The CDR3 is 12 amino acids. The CDR3 sequence: CASSRGLDTQYF. In nucleotides, the CDR3 is TGTGCCAGTAGCCGCGGACTAGATACGCAGTATTTT.

The rearrangement joins TRBV6-5 to TRBJ2-7; 8 positions agree with TRBD1. The germline V gene has CDR1 MNHEY and CDR2 SVGAGI. The CDR3 has 14 residues. The J segment lost 0 bases and the V segment lost 7 bases, leaving 5 bases of the junction unmatched. CDR3 sequence: CASMRTGNSYEQYV. DNA of the CDR3: TGTGCCAGCATGCGGACAGGGAACTCCTACGAGCAGTACGTC.

The chain recombines TRBV2 with TRBJ2-6; TRBD1 might be the D (5 bases). V was cut by 6 bases and J by 4 bases, with 16 bases left in between. The CDR3 has 16 amino acids. CDR1 SNHLY and CDR2 FYNNEI come from the germline V gene. CDR3 region: CASSPSRASGANVLTF. In DNA form, the CDR3 reads TGTGCCAGCAGCCCAAGCAGGGCTTCCGGGGCCAACGTCCTGACTTTC.

This clonotype was detected ten times or more. The chain combines TRBV12-3 or TRBV12-4 with TRBJ2-7, with unresolved D. This CDR3 region has 14 residues. The V end lost 6 bases, the J end lost 0 bases, and 12 bases lay between the germline ends. The CDR3 loop reads CASSQPPGSYEQYF. The CDR3, as DNA: TGTGCCAGCAGCCAACCCCCAGGCTCCTACGAGCAGTACTTC.

This clonotype has more than one count but fewer than ten. The chain employs TRBV7-2 and TRBJ2-3, with D possibly TRBD1 on 5 matching bases. This CDR3 is 15 amino acids long. Germline lookup yields CDR1 SGHTA and CDR2 FQGNSA. V lost 4 bases and J lost 2, with 13 bases in between. The CDR3 spells CASSYYRLLTDTQYF. CDR3 nucleotide sequence: TGTGCCAGCAGCTACTACAGGTTGCTCACAGATACGCAGTATTTT.

This clonotype is termed medium-sized. This chain links TRBV5-6 with TRBJ2-7, with a weak D call TRBD1 (7 bases). CDR1 and CDR2 from the germline V gene are SGHDT and YYEEEE. The length of the CDR3 is 14 residues. With 2 bases removed from V and 5 bases from J, the gap between germline ends came to 14 bases. DNA of the CDR3: TGTGCCAGCAGCTTTCGCAGGGGGGCCAACGAGCAGTACTTC. This gives the protein CASSFRRGANEQYF.

This clonotype was counted many times. The CDR3 protein is CASSRLTPPGKYEQYF. In DNA, the CDR3 is TGTGCCAGTAGTAGATTAACACCACCAGGAAAATACGAGCAGTACTTC. The chain links TRBV19 to TRBJ2-7; D is ambiguous. This CDR3 spans 16 amino acids. The germline V gene has CDR1 LNHDA and CDR2 SQIVND (reference sequence). V shed 4 bases and J shed 4 bases, with 20 bases lying between them.

This clonotype came up many times. The genes are TRBV12-3 or TRBV12-4 and TRBJ2-3; 10 nucleotides line up with TRBD2. The ends lost 6 bases at V and 3 bases at J; junction bases unmatched: 12. The CDR3 runs 17 residues. CDR3 amino acids: CASSRGAAAGGTDTQYF. In DNA, the CDR3 is TGTGCCAGCAGCCGCGGAGCTGCAGCGGGAGGGACAGATACGCAGTATTTT.

In its sample, this clonotype was seen many times. The chain joins TRBV7-9 to TRBJ2-1; no firm D call. With 2 bases removed from V and 9 bases from J, the gap between germline ends came to 11 bases. This CDR3 spans 13 amino acids. CDR1 is SEHNR and CDR2 is FQNEAQ in the germline V gene (reference sequence). Here the CDR3 reads CASSLRIVSEQFF. CDR3 in DNA: TGTGCCAGCAGCTTAAGGATAGTCAGTGAGCAGTTCTTC.

V gene TRBV12-3 or TRBV12-4 combines with J gene TRBJ2-1; D is perhaps TRBD2 (6 bases). V lost 5 bases and J lost 5, with 16 bases in between. There are 15 residues in the CDR3. In DNA form, the CDR3 reads TGTGCCAGCAGTCCTCCTCCGGGACTCCACAATGAGCAGTTCTTC. Its translation: CASSPPPGLHNEQFF.

This clonotype appeared a few times. The CDR3: CASTAREGLDTQYF. The CDR3 coding sequence is TGTGCCAGCACCGCGCGGGAGGGCCTCGATACGCAGTATTTT. The chain links TRBV2 to TRBJ2-3; 9 nucleotides agree with TRBD2. J lost 6 bases, V lost 7 bases, and 8 bases had no gene match. Germline CDR1 SNHLY, CDR2 FYNNEI. The CDR3 runs 14 residues.

Comments on this clonotype: A much bigger clone sits one base away, suggesting this may be a read error. This chain joins TRBV28 and TRBJ1-5; the D is unclear. The CDR3 contains 13 residues. The germline CDR1 and CDR2 sequences are MDHEN and SYDVKM. The CDR3 DNA is TGTGCGACACAGTGGCGAGGCAATCAGCCCCAGCATTTT. It encodes CATQWRGNQPQHF.

The chain carries TRBV7-2 and TRBJ1-1; TRBD1 agrees at 7 bases. Germline loops: CDR1 SGHTA, CDR2 FQGNSA. With 6 bases clipped from V and 0 bases from J, the junction kept 4 bases outside the gene matches. CDR3 length equals 14 residues. CDR3 in DNA: TGTGCCAGCAGACGGGACAGCCTGAACACTGAAGCTTTCTTT. This translates into CASRRDSLNTEAFF. Supplemented by reference TRBV7-2 and TRBJ1-1, the full variable domain reads GAGVSQSPSNKVTEKGKDVELRCDPISGHTALYWYRQSLGQGLEFLIYFQGNSAPDKSGLPSDRFSAERTGGSVSTLTIQRTQQEDSAVYLCASRRDSLNTEAFFGQGTRLTVV.